These T cell receptor beta chains were read from a single sample in a study of CXCR3-negative and CXCR3-positive naive CD8 T cells. One entry per CDR3 protein, without DNA, is what TCRdb gives after re-calling the 5' RACE reads. This table lists just under 90,000 distinct CDR3 sequences. Sequenced: naive CXCR3+ CD8+ T cells from blood. The source is a human donor in good health. Some clones in this sample may be carry-over from other donors' samples. Both conserved end residues are part of each CDR3. The order of the fields is V gene, J gene, CDR3 protein.

TRBV27	TRBJ2-1	CASRKGGGGSGNEQFF
TRBV4-1	TRBJ1-5	CASSQGTGPGNQPQHF
TRBV5-1	TRBJ2-5	CASHREGAIQETQYF
TRBV5-1	TRBJ2-5	CASSPVQETQYF
TRBV5-1	TRBJ2-2	CASRFRTPVVGELFF
TRBV7-2	TRBJ2-7	CASSLGTLSSYEQYF
TRBV20-1	TRBJ2-7	CSARGQFNSYEQYF
TRBV6-2/TRBV6-3	TRBJ2-7	CASSWAGSSYEQYF
TRBV30	TRBJ1-1	CAGDRKNTEAFF
TRBV14	TRBJ2-1	CASSPWTSNEQFF
TRBV14	TRBJ2-5	CASSQEEGGETQYF
TRBV6-1	TRBJ1-2	CASSPRGGGYGYTF
TRBV5-6	TRBJ1-2	CASSYGTGIAGYTF
TRBV27	TRBJ2-5	CASSLFWTSGTSETQYF
TRBV7-9	TRBJ1-4	CASSLARQGAANEKLFF
TRBV4-2	TRBJ2-7	CASSQGEVAGAYEQYF
TRBV20-1	TRBJ1-1	CSANLGGRETEAFF
TRBV4-2	TRBJ2-7	CASSQEREQYF
TRBV14	TRBJ1-4	CASSQGLGAQEKLFF
TRBV28	TRBJ2-5	CASSLWGTVETQYF
TRBV20-1	TRBJ1-4	CSARTGGLNEKLFF
TRBV20-1	TRBJ2-2	CSARDGIRDTGELFF
TRBV4-2	TRBJ1-1	CASSPLQGANTEAFF
TRBV12-3/TRBV12-4	TRBJ2-5	CASTVGGEETQYF
TRBV20-1	TRBJ2-1	CSASVPFSGDYNEQFF
TRBV29-1	TRBJ2-6	CSVEEAIRGLRSGANVLTF
TRBV19	TRBJ2-7	CASSIQGAFYEQYF
TRBV2	TRBJ1-2	CASSGAQWGQGHGYTF
TRBV14	TRBJ2-6	CASSLSGVGVLTF
TRBV5-1	TRBJ1-1	CASSLPGATEAFF
TRBV5-1	TRBJ1-5	CASSLGGYSNQPQHF
TRBV7-6	TRBJ2-1	CASSLVLAGEGEQFF
TRBV28	TRBJ1-3	CASSGHGDSGNTIYF
TRBV28	TRBJ2-1	CASSLSRTGGLVDEQFF
TRBV12-3/TRBV12-4	TRBJ2-1	CASSLFGNEQFF
TRBV6-2/TRBV6-3	TRBJ2-3	CASSYQATGTDTQYF
TRBV5-5	TRBJ2-7	CASNLGQQPYEQYF
TRBV5-5	TRBJ1-4	CASSYYTGNAEKLFF
TRBV12-3/TRBV12-4	TRBJ2-2	CASSLWGHANTGELFF
TRBV20-1	TRBJ2-2	CSARTGQGDTGELFF
TRBV15	TRBJ2-1	CATSHALRGRGGNEQFF